These 4 T cell receptor beta chains were all obtained from the same sample, sequenced in a study of T cells after yellow fever vaccination. TCRdb recomputed calls from the 5' RACE reads with MiXCR, one row per CDR3 protein. The sample carries about 320,000 distinct CDR3 sequences, 3.5% to 4.5% recorded once. The specimen comprised PBMCs, sampled 15 days after the yellow fever booster vaccination. These receptors all stem from a man aged 18 to 29 who received the YFV17D yellow fever vaccine.

There are a few counts of this clonotype. The chain couples TRBV28 to TRBJ1-1; the match to TRBD1 covers 7 bases. V dropped 5 bases and J dropped 7; count of bases not matched to a gene: 10. CDR3 length: 14 amino acids. Per the germline V gene, CDR1 is MDHEN and CDR2 is SYDVKM. The chain's CDR3 is CASSPNTGEFEAFF. CDR3 bases: TGTGCCAGCAGTCCGAATACAGGGGAGTTTGAAGCTTTCTTT.

This clonotype has only a few counts. The chain couples TRBV5-1 to TRBJ1-1; D may be TRBD1 (6 bases). The CDR3 is 16 residues long. V was pared by 0 bases and J by 4 bases, with 16 bases between. Germline CDR1 is SGHRS and CDR2 is YFSETQ. The CDR3 loop is CASSLGMGGAGTEAFF. CDR3 bases: TGCGCCAGCAGCTTGGGAATGGGGGGGGCAGGCACTGAAGCTTTCTTT.

This sequence joins TRBV10-3 and TRBJ1-4; weak D call: TRBD1 (5 bases). The CDR3 spans 13 residues. V shed 2 bases and J shed 7 bases, with 8 bases lying between them. Germline lookup yields CDR1 ENHRY and CDR2 SYGVKD. DNA for the CDR3: TGTGCCATCAGTGAGACAGGAGTTGAAAAACTGTTTTTT. Amino acid sequence: CAISETGVEKLFF.

This clonotype was counted between two and nine times. V usage is TRBV4-3 and J usage is TRBJ2-6; D is ambiguous. Germline-derived CDR1 and CDR2 are LGHNA and YSLEER. The V and J ends lost 3 bases and 11 bases respectively, with 11 bases between them. The CDR3 is 13 residues long. The CDR3 nucleotides are TGCGCCAGCAGCCACCCTGGTGGGGACGTCCTGACTTTC. Protein: CASSHPGGDVLTF.